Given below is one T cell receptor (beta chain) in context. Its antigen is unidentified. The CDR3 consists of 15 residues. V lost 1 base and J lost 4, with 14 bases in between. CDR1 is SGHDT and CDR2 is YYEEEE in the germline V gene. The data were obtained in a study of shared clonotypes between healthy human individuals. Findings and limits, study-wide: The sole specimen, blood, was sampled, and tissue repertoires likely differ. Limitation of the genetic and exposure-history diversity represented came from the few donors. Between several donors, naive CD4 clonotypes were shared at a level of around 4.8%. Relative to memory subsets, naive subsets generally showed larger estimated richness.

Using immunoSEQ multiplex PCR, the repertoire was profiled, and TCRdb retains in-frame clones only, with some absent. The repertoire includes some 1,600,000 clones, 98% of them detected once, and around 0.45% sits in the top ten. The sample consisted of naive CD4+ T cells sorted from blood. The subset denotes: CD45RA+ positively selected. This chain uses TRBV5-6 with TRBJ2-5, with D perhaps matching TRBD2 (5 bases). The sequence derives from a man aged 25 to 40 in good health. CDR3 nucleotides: TGTGCCAGCAGCTTGAGGAGGACCGGCATAGAGACCCAGTACTTC. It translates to CASSLRRTGIETQYF. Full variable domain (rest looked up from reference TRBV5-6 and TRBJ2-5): DAGVTQSPTHLIKTRGQQVTLRCSPKSGHDTVSWYQQALGQGPQFIFQYYEEEERQRGNFPDRFSGHQFPNYSSELNVNALLLGDSALYLCASSLRRTGIETQYFGPGTRLLVL.